Sequencing of this T cell receptor (beta chain) was carried out in a study of control samples from healthy donors and cancer patients. This CDR3 is 14 amino acids long. Germline V CDR1 and CDR2: ENHRY, SYGVKD. The V end lost 6 bases, the J end lost 1 base, and 12 bases lay between the germline ends. The data were produced by immunoSEQ multiplex PCR, yet TCRdb's version contains in-frame clones alone and is incomplete. The sample lists 180,000 or so clones, around 93% seen once, with roughly 4.3% in the top ten. This chain uses TRBV10-3 with TRBJ1-1; no definite D call. This receptor was obtained from a woman aged 55-75 years in good health. Source material: blood. In DNA, the CDR3 is TGTGCCATCAGGAACGAGAATGGGAACACTGAAGCTTTCTTT. This translates into CAIRNENGNTEAFF.